The clone carrying this T cell receptor beta chain was seen just once. The assay was carried out at the deep level. The method was immunoSEQ multiplex PCR; TCRdb's version includes in-frame clones alone and lacks a portion of them. The sample contains millions of clones, 85% to 95% of which appear only once. The germline gives CDR1 MGHDK, CDR2 SYGVNS. Trimming took 4 bases from V and 2 from J, leaving 13 bases between them. The CDR3 contains 15 residues. The data are from a study of shared clonotypes between healthy human individuals. Researchers partitioned CD4+ cells into CD45RA+ naive and CD45RA-negative memory subsets.

Sequenced: naive CD4+ T cells sorted from blood. Subset meaning: CD45RA+ positively selected. The sequence came from a man aged 18 to 30 in good health. The V call is TRBV25-1, the J call TRBJ2-3; no reliable D call. The CDR3 bases are TGTGCCAGCAGTGCCACTCGGGCGCTCACAGATACGCAGTATTTT. It translates to CASSATRALTDTQYF.